The 17 T cell receptor beta chains given below trace back to one sample, sequenced in a study of response to subunit inactivated influenza vaccine. From the RT-PCR reads, TCRdb called clonotypes with MiXCR, one entry per CDR3 protein. The top ten hold 9.5% to 13% of the sample, which has 550,000 to 650,000 distinct CDR3 sequences, about an eighth seen once. The source was PBMCs from blood, collected on the day of vaccination. These receptors all come from a man in his forties or fifties who received an inactivated influenza vaccine.

This clonotype appeared a few times. The gene calls are TRBV28 and TRBJ2-7, with 7 bases lining up with TRBD1. This CDR3 region has 13 residues. Germline V gene lookup returns CDR1 MDHEN and CDR2 SYDVKM. The ends lost 4 bases at V and 6 bases at J; junction bases unmatched: 6. CDR3: CASSSGQSAEQYF. The CDR3 coding sequence is TGTGCCAGCAGTTCGGGACAGAGCGCCGAGCAGTACTTC.

This clonotype has only a few counts. The V call is TRBV4-3, the J call TRBJ2-3, with D perhaps TRBD1 (6 bases). Deletions cut 4 bases from V and 3 bases from J, with 14 bases between. The CDR3 totals 15 residues. Germline V lookup: CDR1 LGHNA, CDR2 YSLEER. In DNA form, the CDR3 reads TGCGCCAGCAGCCTCCAAAGGACAGATACAGATACGCAGTATTTT. This gives the protein CASSLQRTDTDTQYF.

The rearrangement joins TRBV7-2 to TRBJ2-7; 9 bases match TRBD1. CDR1 and CDR2 from the germline V gene are SGHTA and FQGNSA. This CDR3 has 16 amino acids. Germline trimming cut 5 bases from V and 3 bases from J; bases unmatched to any gene: 11. The DNA of the CDR3 is TGTGCCAGCAGCGGGGGGCCCGGGACAGGGTACTACGAGCAGTACTTC. Its protein is CASSGGPGTGYYEQYF.

J is TRBJ2-1 and V is TRBV7-2, with D maybe TRBD2 (6 bases). The CDR3 consists of 14 residues. Germline V gene sequence: CDR1 SGHTA, CDR2 FQGNSA. V gave up 7 bases and J gave up 2 bases, with 12 bases separating them. The chain's CDR3 is CASTQGGAYNEQFF. CDR3 sequence (DNA): TGTGCCAGCACCCAAGGAGGGGCCTACAATGAGCAGTTCTTC.

The rearrangement links TRBV5-5 to TRBJ2-5; 7 nucleotides align to TRBD2. After removal of 2 bases from V and 5 bases from J, the junction contained 9 bases not matched to a gene. Per the germline V gene, CDR1 is SGHKS and CDR2 is YYEKEE (reference sequence). The CDR3 is 15 amino acids. For the CDR3, the DNA is TGTGCCAGCAGCTTCCGCAGGTCCGGGGGGGAGACCCAGTACTTC. Translating gives CASSFRRSGGETQYF.

In DNA form, the CDR3 reads TGTGCCAGCAGTGCCCCTAGCGGGGGCTCCTACGAGCAGTACTTC. This codes for CASSAPSGGSYEQYF. V is TRBV28 and J is TRBJ2-7; 10 nucleotides line up with TRBD2. CDR3 length: 15 residues. Germline CDR1 reads MDHEN; CDR2 reads SYDVKM. V trimming: 5 bases; J trimming: 0 bases; junction bases outside the gene matches: 4. The complete variable domain, with remaining parts taken from reference TRBV28 and TRBJ2-7, reads DVKVTQSSRYLVKRTGEKVFLECVQDMDHENMFWYRQDPGLGLRLIYFSYDVKMKEKGDIPEGYSVSREKKERFSLILESASTNQTSMYLCASSAPSGGSYEQYFGPGTRLTVT.

The V call is TRBV7-9, the J call TRBJ2-2; tentatively, D is TRBD1 (6 bases). V dropped 5 bases and J dropped 1 base, with 14 bases sitting between them. The CDR3 has 16 amino acids. Germline CDR1 SEHNR, CDR2 FQNEAQ (reference sequence). The chain's CDR3 is CASSPLPGQNTGELFF. DNA of the CDR3: TGTGCCAGCAGCCCCCTCCCGGGACAGAACACCGGGGAGCTGTTTTTT.

In its sample, this clonotype was seen many times. V is TRBV4-2 and J is TRBJ2-3; D may match TRBD1 or TRBD2 (5 bases each). The V end lost 1 base, the J end lost 1 base, and 15 bases lay between the germline ends. This CDR3 has 17 amino acids. Germline V gene data show CDR1 as LGHNA and CDR2 as YNFKEQ. The CDR3 loop is CASSQVAGGRGTDTQYF. CDR3 sequence (DNA): TGTGCCAGCAGCCAAGTCGCTGGGGGAAGGGGCACAGATACGCAGTATTTT.

V gene TRBV7-2 combines with J gene TRBJ1-5; 7 bases line up with TRBD1. This CDR3 spans 15 amino acids. Germline-derived CDR1 and CDR2 are SGHTA and FQGNSA. V was clipped by 4 bases and J by 6 bases; unmatched bases: 9. CDR3 sequence: CASSSQTGVIQPQHF. In DNA, the CDR3 is TGTGCCAGCAGCTCTCAAACAGGGGTAATTCAGCCCCAGCATTTT.

The chain links TRBV7-2 to TRBJ2-7; tentative D call: TRBD1 (6 bases). The CDR3 is 11 residues long. The V and J ends lost 4 bases and 8 bases respectively, with 9 bases between them. Germline values: CDR1 SGHTA, CDR2 FQGNSA. CDR3 in DNA: TGTGCCAGCAGCTCTGGACAGAAGCAGTACTTC. Its translation: CASSSGQKQYF.

At least ten counts were recorded for this clonotype. The CDR3 DNA reads as TGTGCCAGCTCATATGACAGGACCGTCAATCAGCCCCAGCATTTT. This sequence encodes CASSYDRTVNQPQHF. The genes are TRBV18 and TRBJ1-5; D may be TRBD1 (6 bases). The germline CDR1 and CDR2 sequences are KGHSH and LQKENI. V gave up 5 bases and J gave up 3 bases, with 14 bases separating them. The CDR3 length is 15 residues.

This clonotype was observed at least ten times. This rearrangement joins TRBV29-1 to TRBJ2-3, with TRBD1 as a possible D gene (6 bases). Germline loops: CDR1 SQVTM, CDR2 ANQGSEA. V was pared by 7 bases and J by 4 bases, with 21 bases between. This CDR3 spans 15 amino acids. This CDR3 is CSGASGARGADTQYF. CDR3 DNA sequence: TGCAGCGGGGCCTCAGGGGCCCGAGGGGCAGATACGCAGTATTTT.

This clonotype came up many times. The chain recombines TRBV7-9 with TRBJ1-1; D remains ambiguous. CDR1 and CDR2 (germline): SEHNR, FQNEAQ (reference sequence). The CDR3 has 14 residues. V was pared by 0 bases and J by 7 bases, with 12 bases between. The CDR3 DNA reads as TGTGCCAGCAGCTTAGCCCCGGGCGGGGATGAAGCTTTCTTT. It specifies CASSLAPGGDEAFF.

V gene TRBV5-1 combines with J gene TRBJ2-5; D is unclear. V dropped 0 bases and J dropped 1 base, with 10 bases sitting between them. Per germline, CDR1 SGHRS and CDR2 YFSETQ. The CDR3 runs to 15 residues. CDR3 sequence: CASSLDGLSQETQYF. DNA of the CDR3: TGCGCCAGCAGCTTGGACGGGTTGTCCCAAGAGACCCAGTACTTC.

This clonotype was counted at least ten times. V is TRBV6-1 and J is TRBJ2-7, with TRBD2 as a possible D gene (6 bases). This CDR3 region has 15 residues. Per the germline V gene, CDR1 is MNHNS and CDR2 is SASEGT. V was cut by 9 bases and J by 0 bases, with 18 bases left in between. The CDR3 DNA reads TGTGCCAGACACAAAGGAGGGACCAGCTCCTACGAGCAGTACTTC. Translation: CARHKGGTSSYEQYF.

The chain joins TRBV5-6 to TRBJ1-1; unclear D gene. Trimming shortened V by 3 bases and J by 4 bases, and 13 bases separated the two germline ends. There are 14 residues in the CDR3. Germline V lookup: CDR1 SGHDT, CDR2 YYEEEE. The CDR3 region is CASSSGLLGTEAFF. The CDR3 coding sequence is TGTGCCAGCAGCTCCGGGCTCCTCGGCACTGAAGCTTTCTTT.

The rearrangement joins TRBV6-5 to TRBJ2-5; D call uncertain. V was pared by 1 base and J by 2 bases, with 11 bases between. Germline V lookup: CDR1 MNHEY, CDR2 SVGAGI. This CDR3 has 15 residues. The CDR3 sequence is CASSYFSGGQETQYF. DNA of the CDR3: TGTGCCAGCAGTTACTTCTCCGGCGGACAAGAGACCCAGTACTTC.